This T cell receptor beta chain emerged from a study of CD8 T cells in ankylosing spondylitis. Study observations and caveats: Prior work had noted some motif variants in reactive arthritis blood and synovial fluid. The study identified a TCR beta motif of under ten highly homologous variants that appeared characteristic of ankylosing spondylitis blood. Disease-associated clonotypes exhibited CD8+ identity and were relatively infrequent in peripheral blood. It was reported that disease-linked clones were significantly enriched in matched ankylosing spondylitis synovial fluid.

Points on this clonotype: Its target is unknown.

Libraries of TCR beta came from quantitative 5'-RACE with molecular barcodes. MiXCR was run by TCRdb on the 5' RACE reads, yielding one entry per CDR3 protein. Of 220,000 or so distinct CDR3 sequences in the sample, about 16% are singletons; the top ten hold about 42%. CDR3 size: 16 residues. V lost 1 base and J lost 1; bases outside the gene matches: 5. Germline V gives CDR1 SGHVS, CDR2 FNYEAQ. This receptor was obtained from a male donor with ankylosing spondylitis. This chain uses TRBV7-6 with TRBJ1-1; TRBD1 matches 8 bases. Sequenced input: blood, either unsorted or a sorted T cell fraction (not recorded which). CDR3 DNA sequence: TGTGCCAGCAGCTTAGACGCCGGGACAGGGAACACTGAAGCTTTCTTT. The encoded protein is CASSLDAGTGNTEAFF.